A single sample gave rise to the 17 T cell receptor beta chains below, sequenced in a study of control samples from healthy donors and cancer patients. Libraries were prepared by immunoSEQ multiplex PCR; TCRdb keeps only in-frame clonotypes and omits some of them. The sample consists of 60,000 to 100,000 clones, around 89% of them appearing once. The sequencing sample was made of blood. The receptors were sampled from a man between 45 and 60 years old in good health.

The gene calls are TRBV3-1 (or the pseudogene TRBV3-2) and TRBJ1-1; D gene uncertain. The CDR3 consists of 14 residues. Deletions cut 1 base from V and 10 bases from J, with 16 bases between. CDR1 and CDR2 (germline): LGHDT, YNNKEL (reference sequence). The CDR3 sequence is CASSQGGWEAGAFF. DNA for the CDR3: TGTGCCAGCAGCCAAGGAGGGTGGGAGGCGGGAGCTTTCTTT.

The V and J genes are TRBV9 and TRBJ1-5; D is undetermined. V lost 0 bases to trimming and J lost 2 bases, with 9 bases between them. This CDR3 is 15 amino acids long. The germline V gene encodes CDR1 SGDLS and CDR2 YYNGEE. The CDR3 sequence is CASSVGGSGNQPQHF. The CDR3 DNA sequence: TGTGCCAGCAGCGTAGGGGGTTCGGGCAATCAGCCCCAGCATTTT.

V usage is TRBV19 and J usage is TRBJ2-7; no definite D call. The V gene's germline CDR1 is LNHDA and CDR2 SQIVND (reference sequence). The CDR3 is made up of 14 amino acids. Trimming pared 5 bases from V and 5 bases from J, leaving 16 bases between. The CDR3 here is CASSADPWPDEQYF. The CDR3 DNA reads as TGTGCCAGTAGTGCGGACCCCTGGCCGGACGAGCAGTACTTC.

This clone was detected once. V gene TRBV7-9 combines with J gene TRBJ2-3; TRBD2 agrees at 11 bases. Germline V gives CDR1 SEHNR, CDR2 FQNEAQ (reference sequence). There are 18 residues in the CDR3. Germline trimming cut 3 bases from V and 4 bases from J; bases unmatched to any gene: 12. The CDR3 loop reads CASSFFARRLAGSDTQYF. The CDR3 DNA follows: TGTGCCAGCAGCTTTTTCGCTCGTCGACTAGCGGGGTCAGATACGCAGTATTTT.

The chain recombines TRBV5-4 with TRBJ2-4, with a tentative D call TRBD1 (5 bases). In germline, CDR1 is SGHNT, CDR2 YYREEE (reference sequence). This CDR3 contains 13 residues. The CDR3 DNA is TGTGCGACAGCAGAGTTGGGGAAAAACATTCAGTACTTC. Its protein product is CATAELGKNIQYF.

This chain joins TRBV19 and TRBJ1-1; 9 bases map to TRBD1. V lost 1 base and J lost 4; bases outside the gene matches: 7. Germline V gene lookup returns CDR1 LNHDA and CDR2 SQIVND (reference sequence). This CDR3 spans 16 amino acids. For the CDR3, the DNA is TGTGCCAGTAGTATAGGGGGAGGACAGGGGCCCACTGAAGCTTTCTTT. It translates to CASSIGGGQGPTEAFF.

V is TRBV3-1 (or the pseudogene TRBV3-2) and J is TRBJ1-3; D gene ambiguous. V was pared by 2 bases and J by 6 bases, with 11 bases between. CDR1 is LGHDT, CDR2 YNNKEL, per germline (reference sequence). The CDR3 extends over 14 amino acids. In DNA form, the CDR3 reads TGTGCCAGCAGCCAAAGGCCCGGCGAAAACACCATATATTTT. Its protein is CASSQRPGENTIYF.

This clone has just one count. The chain couples TRBV7-2 to TRBJ2-2; the D is unclear. Germline V lookup: CDR1 SGHTA, CDR2 FQGNSA. The CDR3 contains 13 residues. The V end was cut by 4 bases, the J end by 5 bases, with 8 bases between. CDR3 coding DNA: TGTGCCAGCAGCTCCGTTAGGACCGGGGAGCTGTTTTTT. This encodes CASSSVRTGELFF.

This chain connects TRBV4-1 to TRBJ2-1; D unresolved. Germline V CDR1 and CDR2: MGHRA, YSYEKL. The CDR3 is made up of 14 amino acids. V was clipped by 1 base and J by 6 bases, with 10 bases between them. CDR3 region: CASSQVGYVNEQFF. The CDR3 DNA sequence: TGCGCCAGCAGCCAAGTCGGGTACGTCAATGAGCAGTTCTTC.

This clone has a single count. The J gene is TRBJ1-5, the V gene TRBV7-2, with TRBD1 as a possible D gene (5 bases). The CDR3 consists of 18 residues. Germline V CDR1 and CDR2: SGHTA, FQGNSA. Trimming removed 2 bases at V and 3 bases at J, with 20 bases between. CDR3 sequence reads: CASSLSMVTRDVNQPQHF. CDR3 nucleotides: TGTGCCAGCAGCTTATCCATGGTCACCAGGGATGTCAATCAGCCCCAGCATTTT.

This clone appeared a few times. Other DNA sequences in this specimen translate into the identical CDR3. The rearrangement uses TRBV5-1 and TRBJ2-7; 11 bases line up with TRBD1. CDR1 is SGHRS, CDR2 YFSETQ, per germline. Trimming cost V 3 bases and J 4 bases; bases outside gene matches: 3. This CDR3 comprises 14 residues. The CDR3 region is CASSSGQGAYEQYF. As DNA, the CDR3 is TGCGCCAGCAGCTCCGGACAGGGGGCATACGAGCAGTACTTC.

The chain uses TRBV11-2 and TRBJ2-3; tentatively, D is TRBD1 or TRBD2 (5 bases each). V was shortened by 0 bases and J by 5 bases, with 15 bases between the two germline ends. This CDR3 has 16 residues. Per the germline V gene, CDR1 is SGHAT and CDR2 is FQNNGV. CDR3 coding DNA: TGTGCCAGCAGCTTAGAAGGGACCAGCCGTGGAGATACGCAGTATTTT. Amino acid sequence: CASSLEGTSRGDTQYF.

V is TRBV19 and J is TRBJ2-7; perhaps D is TRBD1 or TRBD2 (6 bases each). Germline V gives CDR1 LNHDA, CDR2 SQIVND (reference sequence). This CDR3 comprises 13 residues. The V gene lost 3 bases and the J gene lost 6 bases, with 12 bases spanning the gap. The DNA of the CDR3 is TGTGCCAGTAGTATGGGCAGGGGAGGCGAGCAGTACTTC. It yields the protein CASSMGRGGEQYF.

This clone was counted once. This chain uses TRBV27 with TRBJ1-2, with D maybe TRBD1 (6 bases). CDR1 and CDR2 (germline): MNHEY, SMNVEV (reference sequence). V shed 4 bases and J shed 8 bases, with 20 bases lying between them. This CDR3 is 15 amino acids long. This CDR3 is CASSSLTTTGGGYTF. The CDR3 DNA sequence: TGTGCCAGCAGTTCCCTCACGACGACAGGAGGGGGCTACACCTTC.

The genes are TRBV14 and TRBJ2-7; 11 positions agree with TRBD1. Germline V gene sequence: CDR1 SGHDN, CDR2 FVKESK. CDR3 length equals 12 residues. J gave up 3 bases and V 8 bases, and 0 bases lay outside the gene matches. This CDR3 reads CASGTGGYEQYF. In DNA form, the CDR3 reads TGTGCCAGCGGGACAGGGGGCTACGAGCAGTACTTC.

The J gene is TRBJ2-3, the V gene TRBV6-4; unclear D gene. V was shortened by 0 bases and J by 6 bases, with 10 bases between the two germline ends. The CDR3 sequence is 14 residues long. The germline V gene has CDR1 MRHNA and CDR2 SNTAGT. The CDR3 region is CASSDSPGRDTQYF. The DNA for the CDR3 is TGTGCCAGCAGTGACTCCCCGGGTCGGGATACGCAGTATTTT.

This chain links TRBV7-9 with TRBJ1-1, with D uncertain. Germline V gives CDR1 SEHNR, CDR2 FQNEAQ (reference sequence). V lost 1 base and J 7 bases, leaving 10 bases between the germline ends. The CDR3 has 13 amino acids. CDR3 bases: TGTGCCAGCAGCTTAGGCACGGGATTTGAAGCTTTCTTT. Translated, it gives CASSLGTGFEAFF.